These T cell receptor beta chains were read from a single sample in a study of blood T cell repertoires in COVID-19. Measured with immunoSEQ multiplex PCR; TCRdb has only the in-frame clones, and not every one. The table includes around 320,000 clones, around 87% detected once. Input material: peripheral blood. These receptors were taken from a man between 18 and 29 years old with active or convalescent COVID-19. The CDR3 runs from the conserved cysteine through the conserved F or W. A D gene is named only where the DNA matches it firmly. Clone size is stated in some rows and not others, as once, few, many or a class when expanded.

.	TRBV29-1	TRBJ2-1	TRBD2	TGCAGCGTCCTGATCTCACTAGCGCGTAACAATGAGCAGTTCTTC	CSVLISLARNNEQFF
.	TRBV5-1	TRBJ2-1	.	TGCGCCAGCAGCTTGGTGGGGGGCTCCTACAATGAGCAGTTCTTC	CASSLVGGSYNEQFF
.	TRBV7-8	TRBJ2-7	TRBD1	TGTGCCAGCAGCTTAGCCCGACCCGGGACAGCACCCTACGAGCAGTACTTC	CASSLARPGTAPYEQYF
.	TRBV18	TRBJ2-3	TRBD2	TGTGCCAGCTCACCGGGACTAGCAGTTCAGGGCTCCGGTACGCAGTATTTT	CASSPGLAVQGSGTQYF
.	TRBV29-1	TRBJ1-4	TRBD1	TGCAGCGTTGCCAGGGGGTCTAATGAAAAACTGTTTTTT	CSVARGSNEKLFF
.	TRBV20-1	TRBJ2-3	TRBD2	TGCAGTGCTAGTCTAGCGGGGGCCACAAATACGCAGTATTTT	CSASLAGATNTQYF
medium-sized	TRBV6-4	TRBJ2-2	TRBD1	TGTGCCAGCAGTGACGGGACAGGGGACACCGGGGAGCTGTTTTTT	CASSDGTGDTGELFF
.	TRBV5-4	TRBJ2-5	TRBD1	TGTGCCAGCAGCCCCACAGGGGGTGGCGAGACCCAGTACTTC	CASSPTGGGETQYF
.	TRBV19	TRBJ2-1	TRBD2	TGTGCCAGTAGTCCCGTGCGGGGGTTTACTAGCTCCTACAATGAGCAGTTCTTC	CASSPVRGFTSSYNEQFF
.	TRBV15	TRBJ2-7	.	TGTGCCACCAGCCCAATTCTGGGGGCTTTCAACGAGCAGTACTTC	CATSPILGAFNEQYF
.	TRBV6-5	TRBJ2-3	.	TGTGCCAGCAGTTCCAGGGTAGATACGCAGTATTTT	CASSSRVDTQYF
.	TRBV5-5	TRBJ1-1	.	TGTGCCAGCAGCTTTGGGGAGGACACTGAAGCTTTCTTT	CASSFGEDTEAFF
.	TRBV19	TRBJ1-1	.	TGTGCCAGTAGAGCCGGGACAACTAAGGGGACTGAAGCTTTCTTT	CASRAGTTKGTEAFF
.	TRBV5-1	TRBJ2-3	TRBD2	TGCGCCAGCAGCCACGGACTAGCGGGGGGCACAGATACGCAGTATTTT	CASSHGLAGGTDTQYF
.	TRBV27	TRBJ2-1	TRBD2	TGTGCCAGCAGTTCACCAGCGGGAGGGTTTTTTGAGCAGTTCTTC	CASSSPAGGFFEQFF
.	TRBV5-1	TRBJ2-2	.	TGCGCCAGCAGCCGCACCGGGACAAAGGCCGGGGAGCTGTTTTTT	CASSRTGTKAGELFF
few	TRBV4-1	TRBJ2-1	TRBD2	TGCGCCAGCAGCCAAGCTAGCGGGGGGGCCTTCCATGAGCAGTTCTTC	CASSQASGGAFHEQFF
.	TRBV19	TRBJ2-5	.	TGTGCCAGTAGCCCAGGGTATTCGGAGACCCAGTACTTC	CASSPGYSETQYF
few	TRBV9	TRBJ1-2	.	TGTGCCAGCAGCGTAGAACAGGGAGAAGGCTACACCTTC	CASSVEQGEGYTF
.	TRBV23-1	TRBJ2-7	.	TGCGCCAGCAGTCTCCACGTAGGGGGATCCCGCTACGAGCAGTACTTC	CASSLHVGGSRYEQYF
.	TRBV7-9	TRBJ2-7	TRBD1	TGTGCCAGCAGCTTTGGACAGGGAAGCGAGCAGTACTTC	CASSFGQGSEQYF
.	TRBV21-1	TRBJ1-5	.	TGTGCCACCGGAATGGGGCATTATAGCAATCAGCCCCAGCATTTT	CATGMGHYSNQPQHF
.	TRBV7-9	TRBJ2-3	.	TGTGCCAGCAGCTACGGCGGGGATACGCAGTATTTT	CASSYGGDTQYF
few	TRBV7-3	TRBJ1-1	TRBD1	TGTGCCAGCAGCTTAGGGGACAGGGGAGGAGGGAACACTGAAGCTTTCTTT	CASSLGDRGGGNTEAFF
.	TRBV4-3	TRBJ1-3	.	TGCGCCAGCAGCCCCGGTAGGGGCTCTGGAAACACCATATATTTT	CASSPGRGSGNTIYF
.	TRBV3-1/TRBV3-2	TRBJ1-6	TRBD1	TGTGCCAGCAGGCAGGACAGGGAGAGTTCACCCCTCCACTTT	CASRQDRESSPLHF
.	TRBV5-4	TRBJ1-4	.	TGTGCCAGCAGCCCGACAGTGTCTAATGAAAAACTGTTTTTT	CASSPTVSNEKLFF
.	TRBV5-4	TRBJ2-7	TRBD1	TGTGCCAGCAGCTTGACCGGGACAGCCCCCTACGAGCAGTACTTC	CASSLTGTAPYEQYF
.	TRBV11-2	TRBJ2-7	.	TGTGCCAGCAGCTTGATGGCCGACTCCTACGAGCAGTACTTC	CASSLMADSYEQYF
.	TRBV9	TRBJ2-7	TRBD1	TGTGCCAGCAGCCCCAGACAGGGGGGACCCTACGAGCAGTACTTC	CASSPRQGGPYEQYF
.	TRBV28	TRBJ1-5	TRBD1	TGTGCCAGCAGTCCTCAGAAAGACAGGGGCAATCAGCCCCAGCATTTT	CASSPQKDRGNQPQHF
few	TRBV27	TRBJ1-4	.	TGTGCCAAAAGGAGGGTGAAACTATCAACTAATGAAAAACTGTTTTTT	CAKRRVKLSTNEKLFF
.	TRBV11-2	TRBJ2-5	TRBD2	TGTGCCAGCAGCTCGATCCGGACTAGCCAAGAGACCCAGTACTTC	CASSSIRTSQETQYF
.	TRBV27	TRBJ2-1	.	TGTGCCAGCAGTTTCCTGGGCAGTAACAATGAGCAGTTCTTC	CASSFLGSNNEQFF
few	TRBV5-1	TRBJ2-5	.	TGCGCCAGCAGCTCAGCGGCTATTCAAGAGACCCAGTACTTC	CASSSAAIQETQYF
.	TRBV24-1	TRBJ2-1	TRBD1	TGTGCCACCAGTGACCCTACAGGGGGCCGTGGGTACAATGAGCAGTTCTTC	CATSDPTGGRGYNEQFF
.	TRBV28	TRBJ1-5	.	TGTGCCAGCAGCAGAGGACAGCCGGATGGACCCCAGCATTTT	CASSRGQPDGPQHF
.	TRBV5-5	TRBJ2-3	.	TGTGCCAGCAATCGCGGGGCAGGTGGGGGCACAGATACGCAGTATTTT	CASNRGAGGGTDTQYF
.	TRBV10-3	TRBJ2-3	TRBD1	TGTGCCATCAGTGTACAGGGGGGCCCAGATACGCAGTATTTT	CAISVQGGPDTQYF
.	TRBV12-3/TRBV12-4	TRBJ1-2	TRBD1	TGTGCCAGCGACGCAGGGGGCAACTATGGCTACACCTTC	CASDAGGNYGYTF
.	TRBV25-1	TRBJ2-3	.	TGTGCCAGCAGTGAACGGTTCGGCAGGGTGACAACAGATACGCAGTATTTT	CASSERFGRVTTDTQYF
.	TRBV7-8	TRBJ1-2	TRBD1	TGTGCCAGCAGCTTAGGCAGGGGGATTATGTCTAAGGATGGCTACACCTTC	CASSLGRGIMSKDGYTF